This T cell receptor (beta chain) comes out of a study of blood T cells in healthy people across ages. Study-level findings and limits: As age increased, TCR beta diversity per million T cells fell in a roughly linear fashion.

A note on this clonotype: Its antigen is as yet unknown.

Combining a sample-barcoded 5' primer with a J-beta primer mix, a second PCR ran for roughly 7 to 12 cycles. The authors tagged each cDNA molecule using a template-switch adaptor with 12 random nucleotides. TCRdb processed the 5' RACE reads anew with MiXCR; each CDR3 protein has one entry. The repertoire includes approximately 940,000 distinct CDR3 sequences, around 46% of them detected once, and about an eighth sits in the top ten. The CDR3 is made up of 14 amino acids. CDR1 is GTSNPN and CDR2 is SVGIG in the germline V gene (reference sequence). V gave up 2 bases and J gave up 3 bases; unmatched junction bases: 7.

This sequence was found in a man younger than 45 in good health. The rearrangement joins TRBV30 to TRBJ2-7; TRBD1 matches 7 bases. The sample was blood. The CDR3 DNA follows: TGTGCCTGGAGTTCCGGGACAGCGTTCTACGAGCAGTACTTC. It specifies CAWSSGTAFYEQYF. The full variable domain, completed using reference TRBV30 and TRBJ2-7, is SQTIHQWPATLVQPVGSPLSLECTVEGTSNPNLYWYRQAAGRGLQLLFYSVGIGQISSEVPQNLSASRPQDRQFILSSKKLLLSDSGFYLCAWSSGTAFYEQYFGPGTRLTVT.